This T cell receptor (beta chain) was identified during a study of HIV-infected patients and healthy controls (dated by TCRdb to the mid-2010s). At the level of the whole study: Although they stayed below normal ranges, CD4 counts in most of the 16 patients rose modestly but significantly after three months of therapy. The CD4:CD8 ratio rose slightly, whereas CD8 counts showed no consistent shift during early therapy. An undetectable viral load was attained by 11 of 16 patients by the second bleed and by all patients after a further year of therapy. The study asked whether deep sequencing of the TCR repertoire from small blood samples of HIV patients could detect immune perturbation and reconstitution. Patients lacked overall T-cell lymphocytopenia, and total CDR3 counts per chain did not differ significantly from controls. The research as a whole found: Processing included only sixteen HIV-infected individuals, and this was regarded by the authors as a major limit on how widely the findings apply. The observed differences in diversity could not be explained by the slight differences in age and sex profiles between the study cohorts. Using whole blood restricted sequencing depth and prevented separating the dynamics of distinct T-cell subpopulations. The study did not determine donor HLA types. The therapy captured by the treated samples lasted only roughly three months, arguably too short a period to observe immune reconstitution given low adult thymic output. Rare events from HIV-infected data received too much weight under size-matching, and comparisons were complicated by unequal numbers of distinct sequences between patients and controls. Size-matched repertoire data did not replicate the apparent post-therapy recovery of the Gini index in HIV-infected patients. Significantly higher mean Gini indices were seen in HIV-infected repertoires than in controls, possibly reflecting oligoclonality. HIV-associated CDR3s exhibited a significant reduction in frequency during therapy, whereas CMV-associated CDR3s exhibited no significant change, although the majority increased in frequency. Mean usage differed significantly between HIV-infected patients and controls for eight alpha and eight beta V genes. MAIT cell alpha-chain CDR3s were found at high frequency in healthy controls but were severely depleted in HIV+ repertoires. Healthy control repertoires showed roughly threefold more distinct CDR3s and higher Shannon diversity than untreated HIV+ repertoires. Pairing of alpha and beta chains was not determined in the samples. More CDR3s were shared between individuals among healthy controls than among HIV+ patients, as measured by Jaccard index and by the count of highly shared sequences.

This clonotype is classified as medium-sized (0.01 to 0.1%). No cognate antigen has been identified for it. Base qualities were left out, and no much larger clone turns up one base away. CDR1 LGHDT and CDR2 YNNKEL are derived from the germline V gene (reference sequence). Trimming at the junction amounts to 5 bases on V and 0 bases on J, and the germline ends lie 11 bases apart. The CDR3 runs 15 amino acids, cysteine and phenylalanine included. Here the CDR3 DNA is all that survives: 45 bases in frame from base 1. Follow-up blood from HIV-infected patients was collected roughly three months, about 14 weeks, after antiretroviral therapy began. Since whole blood was used without any cell fractionation, the repertoire reflected all peripheral T cells in unsorted form. For RNA extraction, 2.5 ml of peripheral blood was collected into Tempus tubes. Patients were deemed ineligible for enrollment if they had febrile or AIDS-related illness, tumors, hepatitis B or C coinfection, immunomodulatory therapy, recent vaccination or treatment interruptions. Residual genomic DNA was removed with the TURBO-DNase kit and globin mRNA was depleted with GLOBINclear.

SuperScript III was used to reverse transcribe 500 ng RNA with primers targeting the alpha and beta constant regions. Separate alpha and beta chain libraries were generated by chain-specific third strand synthesis with multiplexing indices. The protocol used a single primer pair to amplify all rearrangements within a chain, which avoided primer bias, and attached molecular barcodes to each cDNA molecule. T4 RNA Ligase 1 joined purified cDNA to a 5' RACE adapter that carried a random hexamer and the SP2 sequencing primer site. Second strand synthesis was primed from the SP2 site with Phusion polymerase, using slow temperature ramps to favor optimal annealing. Two random hexamer sequences, both added before amplification and joined together, made up the 12-nucleotide barcode of each molecule. A brief initial PCR introduced P5 and P7 adapter elements together with a second index, and a roughly 25-cycle amplification PCR using P5s and P7 primers was subsequently performed. A total of 25 to 30 PCR cycles were applied to the libraries, which were quantified on a Qubit, sized on a Bioanalyzer, and diluted to about 4 nM. Sequencing of the normalized libraries was performed on an Illumina MiSeq with 2 x 250 paired-end kits. Reverse transcription reactions were cleaned up on MinElute columns and eluted into roughly 10 ul Tris-Cl. Adapter ligations ran for approximately 25 hours at 16 degrees C and were afterwards cleaned with AMPure XP beads at a 1:1 ratio. In the authors' own workflow: Demultiplexed FASTQ files were processed with a modified Decombinator that output V, J, insert and barcode information. Sequences that shared a barcode but differed from the dominant sequence were discarded as errors, and original cDNA molecules were estimated by counting barcodes clustered at Levenshtein distance 3. For downstream analyses, the R packages ineq, vegan, igraph and RCytoscape were used, along with IMGT nomenclature and CDR3 definitions. V gene usage was computed over distinct sequences, each TCR counted once to avoid skew from clonal expansion. Similarity networks connected unique CDR3 amino acid sequences within a donor whenever two sequences differed by a single Levenshtein edit. The authors compiled published HIV-specific CDR3s (roughly 86 alpha, several hundred beta) and CMV-specific CDR3s (about 14 alpha, fewer than 300 beta) and searched for them in the repertoires. Lower sequence numbers were not the cause of the decreased diversity in patients, as random subsampling to size-matched repertoires showed. TCRdb trimmed the raw reads at Q25, called clones with MiXCR and kept productive beta chains. CDR3 protein sequences are deduplicated, and each keeps its most common genes and DNA. The V and J calls and clone size are TCRdb's, not the authors'. The sample table records some 20,000 distinct CDR3 sequences; under 9.5% of these occur just once. The ten largest clones add up to 21% of the sample.

This clonotype originated in an adult with HIV infection. Specimen: blood, collected during antiretroviral therapy. The sequence is built from TRBV3-1 and TRBJ2-1; the D gene is possibly TRBD1 or TRBD2, with 5 bases matching each. CDR3 region: CASSIGTGSYNEQFF. The nucleotide sequence is TGTGCCAGCAGCATAGGGACGGGCTCCTACAATGAGCAGTTCTTC.